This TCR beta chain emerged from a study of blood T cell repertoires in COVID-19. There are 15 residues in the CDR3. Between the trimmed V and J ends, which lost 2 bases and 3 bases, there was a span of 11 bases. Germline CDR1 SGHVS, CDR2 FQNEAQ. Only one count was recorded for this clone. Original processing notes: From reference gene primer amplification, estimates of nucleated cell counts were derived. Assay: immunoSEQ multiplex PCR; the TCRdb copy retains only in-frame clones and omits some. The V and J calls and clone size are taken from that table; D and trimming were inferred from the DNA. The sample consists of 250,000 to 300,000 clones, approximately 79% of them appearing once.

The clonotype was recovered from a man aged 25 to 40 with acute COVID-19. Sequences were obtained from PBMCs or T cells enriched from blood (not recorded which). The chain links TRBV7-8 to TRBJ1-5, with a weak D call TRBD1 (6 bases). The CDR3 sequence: CASSLRWGPNQPQHF. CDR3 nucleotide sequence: TGTGCCAGCAGCTTAAGGTGGGGGCCCAATCAGCCCCAGCATTTT. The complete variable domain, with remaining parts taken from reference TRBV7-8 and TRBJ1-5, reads GAGVSQSPRYKVAKRGQDVALRCDPISGHVSLFWYQQALGQGPEFLTYFQNEAQLDKSGLPSDRFFAERPEGSVSTLKIQRTQQEDSAVYLCASSLRWGPNQPQHFGDGTRLSIL.